This T cell receptor beta chain stems from a study of blood T cell repertoires in COVID-19 (dated by TCRdb to 2018 to 2021). Broadly, across the study: Samples covering the acute and convalescent phases of COVID-19 were provided by collaborators in the United States, Italy and Spain. The prospective study material was composed of cDNA or gDNA derived from T cells, B-cell-depleted T cells, or PBMCs. The dataset comprised deeply sampled blood TCRbeta repertoires from subjects exposed to, actively infected with, or recovered from COVID-19. The repertoires were released in a freely available public database meant as a resource for research on the immune response to SARS-CoV-2. The samples were drawn from two sources: the first 160 participants of the ongoing ImmuneRACE study, and 1,254 subjects contributed by 6 global collaborators. Sample metadata almost always included a de-identified subject ID, COVID-19 status, age in years and sex. Where HLA class I and class II types were available, the types were taken from metadata supplied by the sample provider, not from assay-based typing.

There are a few counts of this clone. Its antigen remains unidentified. There are no base qualities to consult, and no much larger clone falls within one base. Summary of the overall study and its limitations: The amount of clinical and demographic metadata varied by source and participant and was provided uncurated.

TCRbeta CDR3 regions were amplified from genomic DNA by means of the immunoSEQ Assay, a bias-controlled multiplex PCR. The authors processed their data as follows. The number of nucleated cells in each sample was estimated from the amplification of reference gene primers within the assay. Sequence reads were collapsed and filtered to measure the absolute abundance of every unique TCRbeta CDR3 rearrangement. For each sample, productive Simpson clonality was calculated by taking the square root of Simpson's diversity index across productive rearrangements. The clones in this table, taken by TCRdb from immuneACCESS, are in-frame only. Not every clone is retained; where verified, under half of the shortfall comes from an unresolved V gene, and the cause of the rest is unknown. V and J calls and clone size come straight from that table; D and trimming were deduced from the DNA. Present in this sample are roughly 180,000 clones, approximately 89% of which were seen just once. The ten largest clones add up to 8.2% of the sample.

V loses 5 bases of germline sequence and J loses 8 bases, and the interval between the two ends is 19 bases. The CDR3 has 16 amino acids, counting the end cysteine and phenylalanine. Only the CDR3 portion is preserved as DNA: 48 bases, with reading frame beginning at the first base. Via the germline V gene (reference sequence), CDR1 is LNHDA and CDR2 SQIVND. Each collaborating institution followed its own protocols to collect whole blood in K2EDTA tubes. Collaborator samples were shipped for TCRbeta analysis as frozen whole blood, isolated PBMCs, or DNA extracted from either sample type. The specimen was peripheral blood. The sequence was obtained from a woman in her sixties or seventies with acute or convalescent COVID-19. This chain is built from TRBV19 and TRBJ1-6; a tentative D match to TRBD1 spans 6 bases. The nucleotides are TGTGCCAGTAGTTTCCTAGGGACATCGTGGGATTCACCCCTCCACTTT. Translation gives CASSFLGTSWDSPLHF. The CDR3 plus the reference TRBV19 and TRBJ1-6 genes for the other parts give the full variable domain: DGGITQSPKYLFRKEGQNVTLSCEQNLNHDAMYWYRQDPGQGLRLIYYSQIVNDFQKGDIAEGYSVSREKKESFPLTVTSAQKNPTAFYLCASSFLGTSWDSPLHFGNGTRLTVT.